This T cell receptor (beta chain) was sequenced in a study of blood T cell repertoires in COVID-19. CDR3 length equals 15 residues. V was shortened by 3 bases and J by 0 bases, with 9 bases between the two germline ends. Germline V gives CDR1 SNHLY, CDR2 FYNNEI. Here immunoSEQ multiplex PCR was the method, and the copy in TCRdb shows in-frame clones only, minus some. The sample has fewer than 350,000 clones; roughly 88% are singletons. Sequenced input: peripheral blood. This rearrangement joins TRBV2 to TRBJ1-5; D is undetermined. This receptor was taken from a young man with active or convalescent COVID-19. The CDR3 region has the DNA TGTGCCAGCAGTGAGGGAGTGTATAGCAATCAGCCCCAGCATTTT. This translates into CASSEGVYSNQPQHF.